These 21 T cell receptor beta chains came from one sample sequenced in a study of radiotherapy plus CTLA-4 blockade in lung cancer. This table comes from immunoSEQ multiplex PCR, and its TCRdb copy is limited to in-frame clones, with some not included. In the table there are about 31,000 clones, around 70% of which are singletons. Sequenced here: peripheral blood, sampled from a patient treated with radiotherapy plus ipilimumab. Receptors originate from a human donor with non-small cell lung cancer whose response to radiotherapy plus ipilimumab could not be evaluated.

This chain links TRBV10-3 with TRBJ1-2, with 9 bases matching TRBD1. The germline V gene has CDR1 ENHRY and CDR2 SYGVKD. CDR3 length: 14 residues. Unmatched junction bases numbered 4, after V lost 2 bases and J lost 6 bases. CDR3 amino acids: CAISEPTGGDGYTF. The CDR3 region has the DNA TGTGCCATCAGTGAGCCCACAGGGGGCGATGGCTACACCTTC.

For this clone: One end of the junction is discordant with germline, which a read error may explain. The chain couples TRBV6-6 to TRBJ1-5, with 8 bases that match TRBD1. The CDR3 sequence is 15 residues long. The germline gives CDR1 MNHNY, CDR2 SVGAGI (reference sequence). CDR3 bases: TGTGCCAGCTCGCCGCAGGGGGCGGGCTATCACCCCCAGCATTTT. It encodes CASSPQGAGYHPQHF.

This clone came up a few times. The CDR3 is CASSYLNSAYGYTF. CDR3 nucleotides: TGTGCCAGCAGTTACCTTAACAGTGCCTATGGCTACACCTTC. The gene calls are TRBV6-6 and TRBJ1-2; D remains unclear. CDR1 and CDR2 from the germline V gene are MNHNY and SVGAGI (reference sequence). V shed 2 bases and J shed 4 bases, with 11 bases lying between them. The CDR3 runs to 14 residues.

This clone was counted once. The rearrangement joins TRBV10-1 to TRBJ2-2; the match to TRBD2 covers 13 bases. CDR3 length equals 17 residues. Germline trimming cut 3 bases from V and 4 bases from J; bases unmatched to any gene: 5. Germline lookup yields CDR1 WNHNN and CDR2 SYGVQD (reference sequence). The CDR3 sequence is CASSEGLAGVGTGELFF. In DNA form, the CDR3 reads TGCGCCAGCAGTGAAGGACTAGCGGGAGTCGGCACCGGGGAGCTGTTTTTT.

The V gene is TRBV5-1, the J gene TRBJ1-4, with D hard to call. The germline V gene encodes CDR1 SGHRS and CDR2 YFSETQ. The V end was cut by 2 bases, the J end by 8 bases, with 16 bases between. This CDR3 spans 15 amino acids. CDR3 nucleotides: TGCGCCAGCAGCTTACGAAGCCGAGAAGAGGAAAAACTGTTTTTT. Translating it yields CASSLRSREEEKLFF.

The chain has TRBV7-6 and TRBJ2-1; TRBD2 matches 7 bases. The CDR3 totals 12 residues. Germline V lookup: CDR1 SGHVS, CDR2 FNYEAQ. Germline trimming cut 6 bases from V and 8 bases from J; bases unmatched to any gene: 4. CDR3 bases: TGTGCCAGCAGAAGCGGGATCCATGAGCAGTTCTTC. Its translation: CASRSGIHEQFF.

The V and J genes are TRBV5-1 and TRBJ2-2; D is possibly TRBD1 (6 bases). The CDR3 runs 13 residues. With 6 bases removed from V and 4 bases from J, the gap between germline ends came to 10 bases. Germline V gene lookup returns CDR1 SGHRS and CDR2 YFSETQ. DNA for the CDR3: TGCGCCAGCACACAGGGTGCCACCGGGGAGCTGTTTTTT. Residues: CASTQGATGELFF.

As DNA, the CDR3 is TGCGCCAGCATTCGGGTTACCGCCATGAACACTGAAGCTTTCTTT. Amino acids: CASIRVTAMNTEAFF. This chain links TRBV23-1 with TRBJ1-1; no clear D. TRBV23-1 is an ORF, with its function uncertain. Trimming shortened V by 7 bases and J by 0 bases, and 15 bases separated the two germline ends. The CDR3 has 15 amino acids.

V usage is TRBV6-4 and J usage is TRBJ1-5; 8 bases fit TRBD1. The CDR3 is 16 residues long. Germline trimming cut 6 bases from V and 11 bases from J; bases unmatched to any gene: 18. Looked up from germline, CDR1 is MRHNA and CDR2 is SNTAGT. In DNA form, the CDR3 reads TGTGCCAGCAGGAGTCTCAGGACAGGGATTAGATCAGCCCAGCATTTT. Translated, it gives CASRSLRTGIRSAQHF.

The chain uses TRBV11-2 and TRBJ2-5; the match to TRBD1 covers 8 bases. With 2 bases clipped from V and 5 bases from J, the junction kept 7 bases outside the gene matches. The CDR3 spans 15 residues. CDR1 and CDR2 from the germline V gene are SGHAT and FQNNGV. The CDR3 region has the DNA TGTGCCAGCAGCTTAAACCCGGACAGGGTTGAGACCCAGTACTTC. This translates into CASSLNPDRVETQYF.

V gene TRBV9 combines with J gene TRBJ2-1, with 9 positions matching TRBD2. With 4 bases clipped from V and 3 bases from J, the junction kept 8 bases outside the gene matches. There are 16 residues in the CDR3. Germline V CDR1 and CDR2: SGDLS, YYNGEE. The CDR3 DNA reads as TGTGCCAGCAGCCGGTCGGCGGGAGGGGGCTACAATGAGCAGTTCTTC. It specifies CASSRSAGGGYNEQFF.

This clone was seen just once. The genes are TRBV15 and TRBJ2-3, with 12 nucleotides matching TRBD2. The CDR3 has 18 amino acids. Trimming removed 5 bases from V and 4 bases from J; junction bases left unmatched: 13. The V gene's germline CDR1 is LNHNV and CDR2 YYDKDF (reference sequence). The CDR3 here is CATSPWKLAGGRSDTQYF. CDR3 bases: TGTGCCACCAGCCCCTGGAAACTAGCGGGAGGCAGGTCAGATACGCAGTATTTT.

The CDR3 protein is CASSQDRPYNSPLHF. The DNA of the CDR3 is TGTGCCAGCTCACAAGACAGACCCTATAATTCACCCCTCCACTTT. The chain couples TRBV18 to TRBJ1-6, with a possible D match to TRBD1 (5 bases). Between the trimmed V and J ends, which lost 4 bases and 2 bases, there was a span of 9 bases. Germline loops: CDR1 KGHSH, CDR2 LQKENI. CDR3 length equals 15 residues.

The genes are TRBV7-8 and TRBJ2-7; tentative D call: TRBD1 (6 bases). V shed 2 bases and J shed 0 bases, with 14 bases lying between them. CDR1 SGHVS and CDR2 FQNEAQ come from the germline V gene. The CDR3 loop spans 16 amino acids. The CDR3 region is CASSLLAGATSYEQYF. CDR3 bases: TGTGCCAGCAGCTTATTGGCAGGGGCGACCTCCTACGAGCAGTACTTC.

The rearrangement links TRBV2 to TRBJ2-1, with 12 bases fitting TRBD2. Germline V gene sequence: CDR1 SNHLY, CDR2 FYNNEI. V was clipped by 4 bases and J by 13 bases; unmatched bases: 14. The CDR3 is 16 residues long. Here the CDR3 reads CASSGQGTSGFRDQFF. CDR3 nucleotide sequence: TGTGCCAGCAGTGGGCAAGGGACTAGCGGGTTTCGCGACCAGTTCTTC.

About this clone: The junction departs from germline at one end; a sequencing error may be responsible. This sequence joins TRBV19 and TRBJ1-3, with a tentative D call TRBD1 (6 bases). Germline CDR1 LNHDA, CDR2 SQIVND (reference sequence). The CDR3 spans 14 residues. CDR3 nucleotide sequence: TGTGCCAGCCAGACAGGTTTCTCTGGAAGCACCATATATTTT. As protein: CASQTGFSGSTIYF. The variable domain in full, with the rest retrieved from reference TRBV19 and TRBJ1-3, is DGGITQSPKYLFRKEGQNVTLSCEQNLNHDAMYWYRQDPGQGLRLIYYSQIVNDFQKGDIAEGYSVSREKKESFPLTVTSAQKNPTAFYLCASQTGFSGSTIYFGEGSWLTVV.

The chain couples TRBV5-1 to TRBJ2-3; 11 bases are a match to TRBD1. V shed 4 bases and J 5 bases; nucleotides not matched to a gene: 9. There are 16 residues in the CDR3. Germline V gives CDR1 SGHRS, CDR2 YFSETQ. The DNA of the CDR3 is TGCGCCAGCAGCGTAGGACAGGGGGCGGGAGGAGATACGCAGTATTTT. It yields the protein CASSVGQGAGGDTQYF. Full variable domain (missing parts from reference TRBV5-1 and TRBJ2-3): KAGVTQTPRYLIKTRGQQVTLSCSPISGHRSVSWYQQTPGQGLQFLFEYFSETQRNKGNFPGRFSGRQFSNSRSEMNVSTLELGDSALYLCASSVGQGAGGDTQYFGPGTRLTVL.

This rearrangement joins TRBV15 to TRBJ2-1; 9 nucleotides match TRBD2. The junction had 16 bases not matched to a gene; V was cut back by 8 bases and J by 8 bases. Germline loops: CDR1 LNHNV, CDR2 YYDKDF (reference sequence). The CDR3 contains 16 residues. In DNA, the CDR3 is TGTGCCACCGGGCGGAGGGCGGGAGGGCCAGTCGATGAGCAGTTCTTC. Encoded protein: CATGRRAGGPVDEQFF.

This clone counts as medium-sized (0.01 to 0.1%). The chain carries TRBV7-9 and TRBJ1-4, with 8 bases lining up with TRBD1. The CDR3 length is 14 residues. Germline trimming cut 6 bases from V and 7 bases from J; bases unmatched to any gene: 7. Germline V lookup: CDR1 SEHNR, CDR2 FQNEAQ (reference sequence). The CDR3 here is CASRQQGGGEKLFF. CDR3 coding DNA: TGTGCCAGCAGGCAACAGGGGGGCGGTGAAAAACTGTTTTTT.

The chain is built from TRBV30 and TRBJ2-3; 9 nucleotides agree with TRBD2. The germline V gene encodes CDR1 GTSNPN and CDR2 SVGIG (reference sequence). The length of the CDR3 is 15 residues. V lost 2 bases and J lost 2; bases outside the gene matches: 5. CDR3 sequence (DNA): TGTGCCTGGAGTTCTCTAGCGGGACCCACAGATACGCAGTATTTT. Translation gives CAWSSLAGPTDTQYF.

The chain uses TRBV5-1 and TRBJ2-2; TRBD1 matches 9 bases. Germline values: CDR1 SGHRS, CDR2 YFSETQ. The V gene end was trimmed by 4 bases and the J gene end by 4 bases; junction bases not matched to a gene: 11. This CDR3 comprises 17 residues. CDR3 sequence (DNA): TGCGCCAGCAGCGCGGCGATCGGGACAGGGCCCACCGGGGAGCTGTTTTTT. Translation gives CASSAAIGTGPTGELFF.